Sequencing of this TCR beta chain was carried out in a study of cytomegalovirus exposure and HLA in healthy donors. Study-level points and caveats: Earlier findings revealed that most TCR beta V segments proved productive either about 90% or about 30% of the time. Presence/absence analyses assumed roughly uniform sequencing depth across donors, which may not hold.

It was with 60 Vbeta and 13 Jbeta primers that the PCR ran. Sequencing used immunoSEQ multiplex PCR; TCRdb keeps in-frame clones, though not all of them. This table holds 110,000 or so clones, 69% found once. Healthy individuals who donated bone marrow served as the donors. On this clone: Its specificity is not known.

From germline, CDR1 is SGHVS and CDR2 FQNEAQ. With 2 bases clipped from V and 8 bases from J, the junction kept 10 bases outside the gene matches. The CDR3 is made up of 16 amino acids. The chain carries TRBV7-8 and TRBJ2-3, with 10 bases identical to TRBD2. The sequencing sample was made of PBMCs. The TCR was taken from a woman in her sixties or seventies in good health and CMV-seropositive. The CDR3 DNA reads TGTGCCAGCAGCTTATGGGCGAGCGGGGGGGCTAGTACGCAGTATTTT. This gives the protein CASSLWASGGASTQYF.